This is a list of T cell receptor beta chains from one sample in a study of early T cells in non-severe SARS-CoV-2 infection. TCRdb analysed the 5' RACE reads with MiXCR anew, one entry per CDR3 protein. The table shows around 44,000 distinct CDR3 sequences, with roughly 9.8% occurring only once. The sample comprised whole blood. The receptor source for this set is an adult who was a healthcare worker with PCR-confirmed SARS-CoV-2 infection or an uninfected control (not recorded which). Both conserved end residues are part of each CDR3.

>TRBJ2-1|TRBV7-9
CASREVAASYNEQFF
>TRBJ1-3|TRBV7-6
CASSPGGTIYF
>TRBJ2-7|TRBV28
CASSPPGRSPYEQYF
>TRBJ1-3|TRBV10-3
CAISGTDFGNTIYF
>TRBJ1-1|TRBV19
CASSIGGGEAFF
>TRBJ2-2|TRBV4-1
CASSQPNLNTGELFF
>TRBJ1-1|TRBV12-3/TRBV12-4
CASRSPQGGMNTEAFF
>TRBJ2-2|TRBV29-1
CSVEGTGVAGELFF
>TRBJ2-2|TRBV2
CASRLTGTPGGELFF
>TRBJ1-5|TRBV7-9
CASSVSSNQPQHF
>TRBJ1-5|TRBV6-5
CASSYSMSGGGNQPQHF
>TRBJ2-3|TRBV7-2
CASSLALFAGDRADTQYF
>TRBJ2-1|TRBV30
CAWSVQALNEQFF
>TRBJ2-1|TRBV28
CASSLRLDGNNEQFF
>TRBJ2-5|TRBV7-3
CASSPQSGDAGTQYF
>TRBJ2-3|TRBV13
CASSPRRESTDTQYF
>TRBJ1-1|TRBV6-1
CASSEAGAVNTEAFF
>TRBJ2-3|TRBV9
CASSGGTGTTDTQYF
>TRBJ2-5|TRBV3-1
CASSPPAGSGSGETQYF
>TRBJ1-2|TRBV27
CASSLYGFGVYGHTF
>TRBJ2-5|TRBV29-1
CSVGWGGQETQYF
>TRBJ1-2|TRBV29-1
CSVVGNGYTF
>TRBJ2-2|TRBV7-8
CASSLSRLAVDTGELFF
>TRBJ2-5|TRBV20-1
CSASDYQETQYF
>TRBJ2-3|TRBV19
CASSADRGGTDTQYF
>TRBJ2-3|TRBV6-5
CASSYFFGTASTDTQYF
>TRBJ2-2|TRBV6-2/TRBV6-3
CASSLQGAHTGELFF
>TRBJ1-2|TRBV14
CASSQDLFADRFHGYTF
>TRBJ1-4|TRBV29-1
CSVEASGPEKLFF
>TRBJ2-7|TRBV19
CASSIQAAFTGYEQYF
>TRBJ2-1|TRBV7-9
CASSLRLRRGNEQFF
>TRBJ1-1|TRBV27
CASSRRTAQNTEAFF
>TRBJ2-7|TRBV3-1
CASSHPPHGASSYEQYF
>TRBJ2-1|TRBV12-3/TRBV12-4
CASLSRDDYNEQFF
>TRBJ2-7|TRBV5-1
CASSLVVSPYEQYF
>TRBJ1-3|TRBV30
CAWSRAGNTIYF
>TRBJ2-7|TRBV6-6
CASSYPRDGSYEQYF
>TRBJ2-7|TRBV28
CASSLSSGVRSEQYF
>TRBJ2-5|TRBV6-5
CASSYRTAKETQYF
>TRBJ2-1|TRBV21-1
CASSKEADRDNEQFF
>TRBJ2-2|TRBV12-3/TRBV12-4
CASRGTSGNTGELFF
>TRBJ2-2|TRBV11-2
CASSLATANTGELFF
>TRBJ2-7|TRBV27
CASSSKREASYEQYF
>TRBJ2-3|TRBV10-3
CAISERGQGDTQYF
>TRBJ1-3|TRBV29-1
CSVDRRNTIYF
>TRBJ2-3|TRBV10-3
CATLDTDTQYF
>TRBJ1-2|TRBV28
CASSSGLHGYTF
>TRBJ1-5|TRBV20-1
CSARGFEDNGLQPQHF
>TRBJ2-2|TRBV3-1
CASSQVPLRVNTGEPFF
>TRBJ1-2|TRBV10-3
CAISDGYGYTF
>TRBJ1-5|TRBV12-3/TRBV12-4
CASSFTGTSEQPQHF
>TRBJ1-1|TRBV28
CASQGPTEAFF